This T cell receptor (beta chain) was sequenced in a study of T cell repertoires in cytomegalovirus infection. Study-wide background: Matching HLA type and CMV infection were both indicated by public TCR beta signatures. General study points: Based on cumulative public TCR beta family frequency, carriers of CMV plus the relevant HLA were identified. Dominating the ex vivo response were HLA-C-restricted CMV-specific TCR beta clonotypes.

TCRdb processed the reads anew with MiXCR; each CDR3 protein has one entry. The data contain around 180,000 distinct CDR3 sequences, roughly 30% of them singletons. Regarding this clonotype: The target antigen is unknown.

Sequences were obtained from PBMCs. This receptor was identified in a human donor in good health (CMV status not recorded). Some clones in this sample may be carry-over from other donors' samples.

The CDR3 loop is CASSRGGTGNYGYTF. CDR3 DNA sequence: TGTGCCAGCAGCAGAGGTGGGACGGGAAACTATGGCTACACCTTC. The chain combines TRBV7-2 with TRBJ1-2, with TRBD1 as a possible D gene (5 bases). Germline V lookup: CDR1 SGHTA, CDR2 FQGNSA. V shed 5 bases and J shed 2 bases, with 15 bases lying between them. CDR3 size: 15 residues.